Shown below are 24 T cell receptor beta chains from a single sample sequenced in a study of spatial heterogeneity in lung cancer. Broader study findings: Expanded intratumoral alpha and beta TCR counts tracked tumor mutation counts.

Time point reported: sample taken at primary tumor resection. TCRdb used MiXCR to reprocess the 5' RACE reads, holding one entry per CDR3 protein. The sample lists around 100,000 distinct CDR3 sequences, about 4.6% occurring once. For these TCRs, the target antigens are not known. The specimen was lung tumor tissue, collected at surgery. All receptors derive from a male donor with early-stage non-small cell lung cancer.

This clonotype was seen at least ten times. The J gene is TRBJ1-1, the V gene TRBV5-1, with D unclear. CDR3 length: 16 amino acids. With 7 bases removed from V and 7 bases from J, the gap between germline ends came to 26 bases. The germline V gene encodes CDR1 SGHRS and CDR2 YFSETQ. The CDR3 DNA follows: TGCGCCAGCGAACCTGGGAGCCGTTCGACGGCCGGTGAAGCTTTCTTT. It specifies CASEPGSRSTAGEAFF.

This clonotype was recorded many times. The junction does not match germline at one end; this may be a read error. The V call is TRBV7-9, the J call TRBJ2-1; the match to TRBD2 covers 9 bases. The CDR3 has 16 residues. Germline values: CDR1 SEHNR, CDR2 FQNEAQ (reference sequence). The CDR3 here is CASSLAGGRAYNEQFF. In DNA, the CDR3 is TGTGCCAGCAGCTTAGCAGGCGGGAGGGCCTATAATGAGCAGTTCTTC.

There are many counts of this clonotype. CDR3 region: CASSKFGRDSGAHGHEKLFF. The CDR3 coding sequence is TGTGCCAGCAGCAAATTTGGAAGGGACAGCGGAGCTCACGGTCATGAAAAACTGTTTTTT. This sequence joins TRBV21-1 and TRBJ1-4. TRBV21-1 is a listed pseudogene. The CDR3 runs to 20 residues.

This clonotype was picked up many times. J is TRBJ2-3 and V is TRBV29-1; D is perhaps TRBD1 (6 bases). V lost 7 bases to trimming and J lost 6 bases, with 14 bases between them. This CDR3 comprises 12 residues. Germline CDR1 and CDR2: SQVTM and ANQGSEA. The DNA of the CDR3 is TGCAGCGCTACAGGGCTGGAGGATACGCAGTATTTT. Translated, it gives CSATGLEDTQYF.

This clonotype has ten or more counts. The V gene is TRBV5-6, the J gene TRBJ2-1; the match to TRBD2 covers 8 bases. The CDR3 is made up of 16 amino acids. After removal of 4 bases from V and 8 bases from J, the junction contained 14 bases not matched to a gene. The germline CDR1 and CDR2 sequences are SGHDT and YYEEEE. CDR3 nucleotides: TGTGCCAGCAGCCGGGGATACAGCGGGGGTAGGGATGAGCAGTTCTTC. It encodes CASSRGYSGGRDEQFF.

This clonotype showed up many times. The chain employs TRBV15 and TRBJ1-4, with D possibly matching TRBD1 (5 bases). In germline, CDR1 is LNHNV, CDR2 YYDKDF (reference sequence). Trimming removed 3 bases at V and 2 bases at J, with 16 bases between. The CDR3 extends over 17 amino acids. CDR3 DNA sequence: TGTGCCACCAGCAGCCCCCAGGGTTTTTCCACTAATGAAAAACTGTTTTTT. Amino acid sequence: CATSSPQGFSTNEKLFF.

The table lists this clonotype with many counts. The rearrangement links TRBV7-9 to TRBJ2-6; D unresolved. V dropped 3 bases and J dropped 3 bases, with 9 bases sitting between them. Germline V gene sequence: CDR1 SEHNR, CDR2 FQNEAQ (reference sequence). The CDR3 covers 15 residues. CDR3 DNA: TGTGCCAGCAGCTTTCAGTCTATTGGGGCCAACGTCCTGACTTTC. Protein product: CASSFQSIGANVLTF.

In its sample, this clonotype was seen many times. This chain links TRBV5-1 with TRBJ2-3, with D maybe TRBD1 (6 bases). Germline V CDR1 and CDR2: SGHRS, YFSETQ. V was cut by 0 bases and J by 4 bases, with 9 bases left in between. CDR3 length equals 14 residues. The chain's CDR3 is CASSLDRVPDTQYF. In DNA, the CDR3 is TGCGCCAGCAGCTTGGACAGGGTACCAGATACGCAGTATTTT.

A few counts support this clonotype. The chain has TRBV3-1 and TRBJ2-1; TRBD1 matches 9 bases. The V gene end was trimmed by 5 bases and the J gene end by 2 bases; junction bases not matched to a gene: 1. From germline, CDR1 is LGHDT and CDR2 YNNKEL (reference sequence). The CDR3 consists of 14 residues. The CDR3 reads CASSTGGPYNEQFF. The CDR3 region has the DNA TGTGCCAGCAGCACAGGGGGCCCCTACAATGAGCAGTTCTTC.

The DNA for the CDR3 is TGTGCCACCAGCAGAAGACTACCCGACGAAGAGACCCAGTACTTC. Protein: CATSRRLPDEETQYF. The rearrangement joins TRBV15 to TRBJ2-5, with D maybe TRBD2 (5 bases). The CDR3 covers 15 residues. Germline CDR1 reads LNHNV; CDR2 reads YYDKDF (reference sequence). Deletions cut 2 bases from V and 3 bases from J, with 13 bases between.

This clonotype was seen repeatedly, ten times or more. CDR3 sequence: CASSLSPGWTEAFF. The CDR3 DNA follows: TGTGCCAGCAGTTTATCTCCAGGATGGACTGAAGCTTTCTTT. The V and J genes are TRBV27 and TRBJ1-1; D uncertain. V was shortened by 0 bases and J by 5 bases, with 10 bases between the two germline ends. CDR3 size: 14 residues. Germline values: CDR1 MNHEY, CDR2 SMNVEV (reference sequence).

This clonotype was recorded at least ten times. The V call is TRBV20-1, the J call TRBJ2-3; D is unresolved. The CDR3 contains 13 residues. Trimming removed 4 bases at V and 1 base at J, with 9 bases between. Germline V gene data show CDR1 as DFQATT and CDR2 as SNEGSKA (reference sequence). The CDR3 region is CSAIRAGTDTQYF. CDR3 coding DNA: TGCAGTGCTATAAGGGCCGGCACAGATACGCAGTATTTT.

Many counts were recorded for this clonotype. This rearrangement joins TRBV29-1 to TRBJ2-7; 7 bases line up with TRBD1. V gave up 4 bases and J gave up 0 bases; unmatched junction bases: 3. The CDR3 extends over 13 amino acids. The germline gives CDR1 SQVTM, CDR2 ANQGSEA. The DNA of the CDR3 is TGCAGCGTTGGGGGACAGACCTCCTACGAGCAGTACTTC. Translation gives CSVGGQTSYEQYF.

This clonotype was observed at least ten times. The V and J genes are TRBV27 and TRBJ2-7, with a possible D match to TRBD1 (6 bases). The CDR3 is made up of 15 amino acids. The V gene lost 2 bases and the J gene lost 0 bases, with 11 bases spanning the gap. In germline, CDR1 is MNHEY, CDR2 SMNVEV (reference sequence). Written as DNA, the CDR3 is TGTGCCAGCAGTTTAGCAGGGGACCACTCCTACGAGCAGTACTTC. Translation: CASSLAGDHSYEQYF.

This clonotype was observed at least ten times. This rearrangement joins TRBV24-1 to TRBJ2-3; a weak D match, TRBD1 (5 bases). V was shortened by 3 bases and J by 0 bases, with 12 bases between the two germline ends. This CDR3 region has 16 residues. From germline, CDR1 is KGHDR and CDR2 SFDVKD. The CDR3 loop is CATSDPGHPSTDTQYF. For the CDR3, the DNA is TGTGCCACCAGTGATCCAGGACACCCTAGCACAGATACGCAGTATTTT.

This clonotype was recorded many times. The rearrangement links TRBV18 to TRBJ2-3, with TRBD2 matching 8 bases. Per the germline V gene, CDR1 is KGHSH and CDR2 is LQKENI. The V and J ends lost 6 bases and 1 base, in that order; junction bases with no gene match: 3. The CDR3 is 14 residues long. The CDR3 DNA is TGTGCCAGCTCTCAGGGACTAGGCACAGATACGCAGTATTTT. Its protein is CASSQGLGTDTQYF.

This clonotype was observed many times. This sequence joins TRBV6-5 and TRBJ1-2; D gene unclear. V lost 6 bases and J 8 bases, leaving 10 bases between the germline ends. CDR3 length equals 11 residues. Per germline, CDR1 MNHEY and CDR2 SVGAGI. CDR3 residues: CASSGSQGYTF. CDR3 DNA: TGTGCCAGCAGCGGGTCCCAGGGCTACACCTTC.

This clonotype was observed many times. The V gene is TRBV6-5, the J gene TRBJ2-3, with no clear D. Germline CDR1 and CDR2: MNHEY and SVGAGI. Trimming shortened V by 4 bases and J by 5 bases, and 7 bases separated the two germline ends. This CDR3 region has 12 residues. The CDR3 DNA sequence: TGTGCCAGCAGTTTTTTGGGAGATACGCAGTATTTT. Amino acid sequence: CASSFLGDTQYF.

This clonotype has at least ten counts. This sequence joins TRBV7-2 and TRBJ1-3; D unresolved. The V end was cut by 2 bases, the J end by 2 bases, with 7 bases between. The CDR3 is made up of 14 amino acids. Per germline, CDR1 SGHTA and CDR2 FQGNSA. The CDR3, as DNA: TGTGCCAGCAGCTTAACTGGGGCTGGAAACACCATATATTTT. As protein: CASSLTGAGNTIYF.

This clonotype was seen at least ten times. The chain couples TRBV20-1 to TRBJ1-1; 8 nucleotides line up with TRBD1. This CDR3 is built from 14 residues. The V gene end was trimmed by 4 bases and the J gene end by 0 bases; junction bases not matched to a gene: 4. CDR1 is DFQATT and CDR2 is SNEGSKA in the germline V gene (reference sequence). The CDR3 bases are TGCAGTGCTAACAGGGGGGCCATGAACACTGAAGCTTTCTTT. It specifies CSANRGAMNTEAFF.

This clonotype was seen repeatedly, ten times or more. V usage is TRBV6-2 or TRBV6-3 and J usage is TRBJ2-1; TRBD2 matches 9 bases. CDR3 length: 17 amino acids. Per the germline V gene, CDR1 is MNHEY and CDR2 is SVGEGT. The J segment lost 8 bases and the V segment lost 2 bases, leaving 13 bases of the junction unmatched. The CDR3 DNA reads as TGTGCCAGCAGTTACCCCCTAGCGGGATCTAAACCGGATGAGCAGTTCTTC. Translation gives CASSYPLAGSKPDEQFF.

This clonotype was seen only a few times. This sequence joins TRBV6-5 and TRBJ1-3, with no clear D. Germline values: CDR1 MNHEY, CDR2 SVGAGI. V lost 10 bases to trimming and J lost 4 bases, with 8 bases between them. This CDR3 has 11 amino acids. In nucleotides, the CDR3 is TGTGCCACCTTAGCGGGAAACACCATATATTTT. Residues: CATLAGNTIYF.

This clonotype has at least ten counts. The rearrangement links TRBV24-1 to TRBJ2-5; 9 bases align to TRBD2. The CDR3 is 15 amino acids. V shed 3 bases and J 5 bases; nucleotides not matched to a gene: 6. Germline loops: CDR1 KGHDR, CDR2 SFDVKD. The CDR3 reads CATSDRAGGLETQYF. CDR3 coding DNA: TGTGCCACCAGTGATCGAGCGGGAGGATTGGAGACCCAGTACTTC.

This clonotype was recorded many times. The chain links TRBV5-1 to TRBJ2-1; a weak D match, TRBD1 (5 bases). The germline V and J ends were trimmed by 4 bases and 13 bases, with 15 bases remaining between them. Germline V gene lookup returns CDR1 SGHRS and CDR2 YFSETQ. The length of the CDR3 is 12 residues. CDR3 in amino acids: CASSDSLGPQFF. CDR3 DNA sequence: TGCGCCAGCAGCGACAGCCTGGGGCCACAGTTCTTC.